The 21 T cell receptor beta chains below all came from one sample that was sequenced in a study of T cell changes during pregnancy in multiple sclerosis. Here immunoSEQ multiplex PCR was the method, and the copy in TCRdb shows in-frame clones only, minus some. The data show around 67,000 clones, about nine tenths seen once. The sequenced sample was peripheral blood, obtained in the first trimester of pregnancy. The source of these receptors is a female donor with multiple sclerosis, enrolled in a pregnancy study.

This clone appeared a single time. The chain uses TRBV18 and TRBJ1-5; D gene uncertain. V lost 2 bases to trimming and J lost 9 bases, with 14 bases between them. This CDR3 spans 14 amino acids. Looked up from germline, CDR1 is KGHSH and CDR2 is LQKENI. CDR3 protein: CASSPEGIVGPQHF. The CDR3 nucleotides read TGTGCCAGCTCACCAGAGGGAATCGTGGGGCCCCAGCATTTT.

The chain joins TRBV18 to TRBJ2-7; TRBD1 agrees at 8 bases. There are 15 residues in the CDR3. V shed 5 bases, J shed 3 bases, and the junction held 9 bases outside the gene matches. Germline CDR1 reads KGHSH; CDR2 reads LQKENI. CDR3 nucleotide sequence: TGTGCCAGCTCATCCAAGACAGGGGCGATCTACGAGCAGTACTTC. Protein sequence: CASSSKTGAIYEQYF.

The chain joins TRBV9 to TRBJ2-1; 13 bases align to TRBD2. Germline trimming cut 3 bases from V and 8 bases from J; bases unmatched to any gene: 8. The CDR3 covers 16 residues. Germline lookup yields CDR1 SGDLS and CDR2 YYNGEE. CDR3 nucleotides: TGTGCCAGCAGCGACTTGACTAGCGGGAGGATGGATGAGCAGTTCTTC. Its protein product is CASSDLTSGRMDEQFF.

This clone has just a few counts. V is TRBV5-6 and J is TRBJ2-5, with unresolved D. Trimming took off 2 bases at V and 7 bases at J, with 9 bases between the two ends. CDR1 is SGHDT and CDR2 is YYEEEE in the germline V gene. This CDR3 is 12 amino acids long. In DNA, the CDR3 is TGTGCCAGCAGCTTTGTTACGGGGACCCAGTACTTC. Its protein is CASSFVTGTQYF. The whole variable domain, filled in from reference TRBV5-6 and TRBJ2-5, reads DAGVTQSPTHLIKTRGQQVTLRCSPKSGHDTVSWYQQALGQGPQFIFQYYEEEERQRGNFPDRFSGHQFPNYSSELNVNALLLGDSALYLCASSFVTGTQYFGPGTRLLVL.

This clone was recorded once. The genes are TRBV2 and TRBJ2-5, with D perhaps TRBD1 (6 bases). The CDR3 extends over 14 amino acids. Germline CDR1 is SNHLY and CDR2 is FYNNEI. The V gene lost 7 bases and the J gene lost 2 bases, with 14 bases spanning the gap. The CDR3 coding sequence is TGTGCCAGCACCCGAAGGGGGATACAAGAGACCCAGTACTTC. Amino acid sequence: CASTRRGIQETQYF.

The sample holds one count of this clone. The genes are TRBV7-2 and TRBJ1-5, with 10 bases identical to TRBD1. V shed 5 bases, J shed 6 bases, and the junction held 4 bases outside the gene matches. Germline CDR1 SGHTA, CDR2 FQGNSA. The CDR3 has 14 residues. The CDR3 protein is CASSPRTGGQPQHF. CDR3 bases: TGTGCCAGCAGCCCTAGGACAGGGGGTCAGCCCCAGCATTTT.

A single count supports this clone. V usage is TRBV29-1 and J usage is TRBJ2-7; 12 bases agree with TRBD2. V lost 3 bases to trimming and J lost 2 bases; unmatched junction nucleotides: 2. In germline, CDR1 is SQVTM, CDR2 ANQGSEA. CDR3 size: 14 residues. CDR3 protein: CSVDRLAGAYEQYF. The CDR3 DNA sequence: TGCAGCGTTGATCGACTAGCGGGAGCCTACGAGCAGTACTTC.

The genes are TRBV28 and TRBJ1-2, with D possibly TRBD1 on 6 matching bases. Germline V gives CDR1 MDHEN, CDR2 SYDVKM. The CDR3 loop spans 15 amino acids. V was trimmed by 2 bases and J by 4 bases, leaving 14 bases between them. The CDR3 region is CASSLPTGLGYGYTF. CDR3 in DNA: TGTGCCAGCAGTTTACCGACAGGTTTGGGCTATGGCTACACCTTC.

The J gene is TRBJ2-1, the V gene TRBV2, with TRBD1 matching 11 bases. The junction had 10 bases not matched to a gene; V was cut back by 3 bases and J by 6 bases. This CDR3 has 17 residues. Germline CDR1 SNHLY, CDR2 FYNNEI. The CDR3 nucleotides are TGTGCCAGCAGTGAGGTGTTCAAGGACAGGGGGCGCAATGAGCAGTTCTTC. Translating gives CASSEVFKDRGRNEQFF.

The chain is built from TRBV9 and TRBJ2-6; a weak D match, TRBD2 (5 bases). CDR3 length equals 19 residues. V was clipped by 1 base and J by 4 bases, with 21 bases between them. CDR1 and CDR2 (germline): SGDLS, YYNGEE. Here the CDR3 DNA reads TGTGCCAGCAGCGTAAATGTGGGAATAGGACTGGCCGGGGCCAACGTCCTGACTTTC. Amino acid sequence: CASSVNVGIGLAGANVLTF.

This chain connects TRBV19 to TRBJ2-7; D might be TRBD1 (6 bases). The CDR3 is 15 amino acids. V was clipped by 5 bases and J by 6 bases, with 20 bases between them. Germline V lookup: CDR1 LNHDA, CDR2 SQIVND (reference sequence). The CDR3 protein is CASSPQTGGLTEQYF. The CDR3 DNA reads as TGTGCCAGTAGTCCTCAGACAGGAGGATTGACCGAGCAGTACTTC.

The genes are TRBV7-2 and TRBJ2-7, with D hard to call. Germline CDR1 is SGHTA and CDR2 is FQGNSA. The ends were cut back, 5 bases at V and 5 bases at J, with 13 bases in the middle. The CDR3 sequence is 13 residues long. As DNA, the CDR3 is TGTGCCAGCAGCCCTGGAGCGAGTAACGAGCAGTACTTC. Translating gives CASSPGASNEQYF.

The chain couples TRBV7-3 to TRBJ1-2; 7 nucleotides line up with TRBD1. The CDR3 length is 17 residues. V lost 4 bases to trimming and J lost 8 bases; unmatched junction nucleotides: 19. CDR1 is SGHTA, CDR2 FQGTGA, per germline. CDR3 sequence: CASSSLTRGQRPVGYTF. DNA for the CDR3: TGTGCCAGCAGCTCTTTGACAAGGGGACAGAGGCCCGTGGGCTACACCTTC.

The rearrangement uses TRBV15 and TRBJ2-6, with a weak D call TRBD1 (6 bases). Per the germline V gene, CDR1 is LNHNV and CDR2 is YYDKDF (reference sequence). Trimming shortened V by 2 bases and J by 2 bases, and 13 bases separated the two germline ends. The CDR3 consists of 17 residues. The CDR3 DNA reads as TGTGCCACCAGCAGAAAAGACAGGCGACCTGGGGCCAACGTCCTGACTTTC. Translation gives CATSRKDRRPGANVLTF.

The gene calls are TRBV11-3 and TRBJ2-2; possible D gene TRBD2, 6 bases. Per the germline V gene, CDR1 is SGHNT and CDR2 is YENEEA. This CDR3 has 16 residues. V lost 2 bases and J 1 base, leaving 11 bases between the germline ends. Written as DNA, the CDR3 is TGTGCCAGCAGCTTATGGGCTAGCGAGAACACCGGGGAGCTGTTTTTT. This gives the protein CASSLWASENTGELFF.

V and J are TRBV28 and TRBJ2-3; D is perhaps TRBD2 (6 bases). The length of the CDR3 is 14 residues. The V end was cut by 0 bases, the J end by 4 bases, with 8 bases between. The germline CDR1 and CDR2 sequences are MDHEN and SYDVKM. Written as DNA, the CDR3 is TGTGCCAGCAGTTTATGGGTAGCGGCAGATACGCAGTATTTT. Translated, it gives CASSLWVAADTQYF.

The rearrangement links TRBV27 to TRBJ2-7, with TRBD2 identical over 10 bases. Trimming removed 5 bases from V and 4 bases from J; junction bases left unmatched: 5. Germline V gene sequence: CDR1 MNHEY, CDR2 SMNVEV (reference sequence). The CDR3 runs 14 residues. In DNA, the CDR3 is TGTGCCAGCAGTCCTAGCGGGAGTGGGTACGAGCAGTACTTC. Translated: CASSPSGSGYEQYF.

The chain is built from TRBV29-1 and TRBJ1-1; 7 nucleotides align to TRBD1. V was pared by 0 bases and J by 6 bases, with 7 bases of the junction left unmatched. There are 14 residues in the CDR3. The germline CDR1 and CDR2 sequences are SQVTM and ANQGSEA. This CDR3 is CSVEDRGRGAEAFF. CDR3 in DNA: TGCAGCGTTGAAGATCGGGGCAGGGGGGCTGAAGCTTTCTTT.

J is TRBJ1-2 and V is TRBV27; 11 bases are shared with TRBD1. Trimming at V came to 5 bases and at J to 4 bases, leaving 6 bases not matched to a gene. In germline, CDR1 is MNHEY, CDR2 SMNVEV (reference sequence). The CDR3 runs to 15 residues. The DNA of the CDR3 is TGTGCCAGCAGTCTCCGGACAGGGGGCAGCTATGGCTACACCTTC. This encodes CASSLRTGGSYGYTF.

The V call is TRBV15, the J call TRBJ2-3; D remains ambiguous. The CDR3 sequence is 12 residues long. Trimming cost V 3 bases and J 6 bases, with 7 bases left between them. CDR1 is LNHNV and CDR2 is YYDKDF in the germline V gene (reference sequence). CDR3 region: CATSSGPDTQYF. CDR3 DNA: TGTGCCACCAGCAGTGGCCCGGATACGCAGTATTTT.

The V gene is TRBV12-5, the J gene TRBJ2-7; no firm D call. Trimming took 7 bases from V and 4 from J, leaving 17 bases between them. Germline-derived CDR1 and CDR2 are LGHNT and FRNRAP. This CDR3 is built from 14 residues. CDR3 protein: CASAPDGSEYEQYF. The DNA of the CDR3 is TGTGCTAGTGCGCCTGACGGGTCTGAATACGAGCAGTACTTC.